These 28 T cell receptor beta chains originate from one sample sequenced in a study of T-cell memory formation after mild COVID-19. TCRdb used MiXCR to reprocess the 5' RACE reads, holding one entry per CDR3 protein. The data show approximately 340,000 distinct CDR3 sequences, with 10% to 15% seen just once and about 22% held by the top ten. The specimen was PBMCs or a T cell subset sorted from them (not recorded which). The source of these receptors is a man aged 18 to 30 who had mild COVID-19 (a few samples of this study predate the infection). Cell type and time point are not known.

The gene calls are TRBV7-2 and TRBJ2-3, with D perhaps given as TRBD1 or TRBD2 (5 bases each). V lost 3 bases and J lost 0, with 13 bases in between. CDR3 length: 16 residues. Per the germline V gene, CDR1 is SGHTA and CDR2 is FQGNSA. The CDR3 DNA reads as TGTGCCAGCAGCTTGACGGGACGAATTAGCACAGATACGCAGTATTTT. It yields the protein CASSLTGRISTDTQYF.

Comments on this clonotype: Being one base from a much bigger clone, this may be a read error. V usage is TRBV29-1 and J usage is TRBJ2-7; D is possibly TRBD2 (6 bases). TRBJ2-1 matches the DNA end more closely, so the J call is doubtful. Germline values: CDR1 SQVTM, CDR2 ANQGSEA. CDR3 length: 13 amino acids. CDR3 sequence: CSVAGTGAAEQFF. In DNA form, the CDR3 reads TGCAGCGTTGCAGGGACGGGAGCGGCCGAGCAGTTCTTC.

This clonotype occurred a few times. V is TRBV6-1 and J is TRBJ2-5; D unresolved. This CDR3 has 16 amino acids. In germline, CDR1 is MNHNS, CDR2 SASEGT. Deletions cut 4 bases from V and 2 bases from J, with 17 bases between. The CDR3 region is CASSVTVVGTQETQYF. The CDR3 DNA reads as TGTGCCAGCAGTGTTACTGTGGTGGGCACTCAAGAGACCCAGTACTTC.

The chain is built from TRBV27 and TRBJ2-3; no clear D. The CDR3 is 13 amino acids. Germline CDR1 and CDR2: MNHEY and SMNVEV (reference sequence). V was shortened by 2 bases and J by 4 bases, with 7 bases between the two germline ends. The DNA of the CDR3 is TGTGCCAGCAGTTTAGTTCAGGCAGATACGCAGTATTTT. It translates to CASSLVQADTQYF.

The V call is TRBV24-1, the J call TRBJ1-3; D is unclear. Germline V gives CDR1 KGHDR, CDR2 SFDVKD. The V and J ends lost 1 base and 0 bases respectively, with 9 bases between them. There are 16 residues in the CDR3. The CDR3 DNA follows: TGTGCCACCAGTGATTTAATTCGGGGCTCTGGAAACACCATATATTTT. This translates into CATSDLIRGSGNTIYF.

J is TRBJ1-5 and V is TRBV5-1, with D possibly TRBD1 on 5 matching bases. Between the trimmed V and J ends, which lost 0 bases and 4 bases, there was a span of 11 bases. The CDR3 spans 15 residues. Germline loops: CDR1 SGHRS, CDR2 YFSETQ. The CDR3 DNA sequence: TGCGCCAGCAGCTTGGGGGCAGGGTGGAATCAGCCCCAGCATTTT. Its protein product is CASSLGAGWNQPQHF.

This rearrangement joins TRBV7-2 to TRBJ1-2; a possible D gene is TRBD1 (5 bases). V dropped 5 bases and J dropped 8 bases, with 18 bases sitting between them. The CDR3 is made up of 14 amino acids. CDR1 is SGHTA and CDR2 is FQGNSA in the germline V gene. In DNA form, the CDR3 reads TGTGCCAGCAGCGGAGGTTCGCCAGGGTTGGGCTACACCTTC. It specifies CASSGGSPGLGYTF.

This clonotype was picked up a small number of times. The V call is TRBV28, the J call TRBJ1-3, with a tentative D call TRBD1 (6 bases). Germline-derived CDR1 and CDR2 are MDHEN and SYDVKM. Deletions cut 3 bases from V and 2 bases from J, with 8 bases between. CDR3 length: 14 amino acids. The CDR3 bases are TGTGCCAGCAGTTTGACAGGAACTGGAAACACCATATATTTT. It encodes CASSLTGTGNTIYF.

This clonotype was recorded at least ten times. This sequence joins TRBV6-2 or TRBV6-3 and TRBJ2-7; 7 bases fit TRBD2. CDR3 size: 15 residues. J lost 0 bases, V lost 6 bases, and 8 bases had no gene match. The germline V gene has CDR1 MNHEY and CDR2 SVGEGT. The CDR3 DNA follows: TGTGCCAGCAGGTTAGCGGGCGCCACCTCCTACGAGCAGTACGTC. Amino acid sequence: CASRLAGATSYEQYV.

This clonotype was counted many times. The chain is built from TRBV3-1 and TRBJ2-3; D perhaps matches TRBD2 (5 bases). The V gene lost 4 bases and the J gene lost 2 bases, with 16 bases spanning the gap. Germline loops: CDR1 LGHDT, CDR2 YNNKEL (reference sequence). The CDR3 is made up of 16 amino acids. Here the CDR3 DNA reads TGTGCCAGCAGCCCCACCGCCGGACTTAACACAGATACGCAGTATTTT. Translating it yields CASSPTAGLNTDTQYF.

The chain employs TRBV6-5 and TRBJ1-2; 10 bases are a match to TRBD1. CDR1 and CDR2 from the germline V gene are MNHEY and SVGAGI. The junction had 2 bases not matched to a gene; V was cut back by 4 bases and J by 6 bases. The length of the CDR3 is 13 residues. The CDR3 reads CASSWTGGNGYTF. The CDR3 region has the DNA TGTGCCAGCAGTTGGACAGGGGGGAATGGCTACACCTTC.

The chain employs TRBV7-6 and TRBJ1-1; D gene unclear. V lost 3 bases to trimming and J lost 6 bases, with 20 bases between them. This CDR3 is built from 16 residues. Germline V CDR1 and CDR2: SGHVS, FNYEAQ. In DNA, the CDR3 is TGTGCCAGCAGCTTGACCCCTCGGGAGCGGATGGCTGAAGCTTTCTTT. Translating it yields CASSLTPRERMAEAFF.

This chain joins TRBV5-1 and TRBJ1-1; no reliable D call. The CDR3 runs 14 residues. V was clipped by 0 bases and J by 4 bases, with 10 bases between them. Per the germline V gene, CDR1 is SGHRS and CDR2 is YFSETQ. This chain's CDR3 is CASSLGSGRTEAFF. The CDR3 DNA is TGCGCCAGCAGCTTGGGATCAGGTCGCACTGAAGCTTTCTTT. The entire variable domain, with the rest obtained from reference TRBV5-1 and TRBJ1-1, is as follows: KAGVTQTPRYLIKTRGQQVTLSCSPISGHRSVSWYQQTPGQGLQFLFEYFSETQRNKGNFPGRFSGRQFSNSRSEMNVSTLELGDSALYLCASSLGSGRTEAFFGQGTRLTVV.

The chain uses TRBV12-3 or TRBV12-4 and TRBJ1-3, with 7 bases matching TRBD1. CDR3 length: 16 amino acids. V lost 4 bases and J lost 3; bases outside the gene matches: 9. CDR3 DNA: TGTGCCAGCAGTTATGACAGGGTTGTAGGTGGAAACACCATATATTTT. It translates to CASSYDRVVGGNTIYF.

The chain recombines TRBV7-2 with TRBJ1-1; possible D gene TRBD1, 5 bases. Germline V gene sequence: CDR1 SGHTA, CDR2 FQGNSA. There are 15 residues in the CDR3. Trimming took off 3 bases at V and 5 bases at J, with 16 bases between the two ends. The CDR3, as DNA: TGTGCCAGCAGCTTTGCAGGGTTTGGATGGACTGAAGCTTTCTTT. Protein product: CASSFAGFGWTEAFF.

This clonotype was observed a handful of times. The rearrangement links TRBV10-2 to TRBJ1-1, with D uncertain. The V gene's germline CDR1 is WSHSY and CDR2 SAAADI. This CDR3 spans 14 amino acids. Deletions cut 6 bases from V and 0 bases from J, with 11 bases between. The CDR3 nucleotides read TGCGCCAGCAGCCCTGTTTACATGAACACTGAAGCTTTCTTT. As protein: CASSPVYMNTEAFF.

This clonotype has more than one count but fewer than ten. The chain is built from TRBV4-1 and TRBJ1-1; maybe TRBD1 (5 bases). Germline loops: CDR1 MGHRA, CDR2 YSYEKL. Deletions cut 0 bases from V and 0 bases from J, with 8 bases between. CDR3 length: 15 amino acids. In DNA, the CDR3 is TGCGCCAGCAGCCAAGAAGCAGGGATGAACACTGAAGCTTTCTTT. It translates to CASSQEAGMNTEAFF.

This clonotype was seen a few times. DNA for the CDR3: TGTGCCAGCAGTGGCGGACAGGGAGAGGTTACTGAAGCTTTCTTT. As protein: CASSGGQGEVTEAFF. V and J are TRBV6-2 or TRBV6-3 and TRBJ1-1; TRBD1 aligns across 8 bases. Per the germline V gene, CDR1 is MNHEY and CDR2 is SVGEGT. Unmatched junction bases numbered 10, after V lost 5 bases and J lost 5 bases. The CDR3 loop spans 15 amino acids.

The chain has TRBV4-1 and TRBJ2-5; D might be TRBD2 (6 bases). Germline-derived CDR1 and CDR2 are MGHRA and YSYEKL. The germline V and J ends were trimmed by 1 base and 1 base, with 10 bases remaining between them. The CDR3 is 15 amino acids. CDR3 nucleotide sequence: TGCGCCAGCAGCCAAGCGGGGGTAGTCCAAGAGACCCAGTACTTC. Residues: CASSQAGVVQETQYF.

The CDR3 coding sequence is TGTGCCAGCAGCCCGACCTACGGGGGTATTACTGAAGCTTTCTTT. Its protein is CASSPTYGGITEAFF. The chain carries TRBV3-1 and TRBJ1-1; maybe TRBD1 (5 bases). Looked up from germline, CDR1 is LGHDT and CDR2 is YNNKEL (reference sequence). The CDR3 length is 15 residues. V dropped 4 bases and J dropped 5 bases, with 17 bases sitting between them. The full variable domain, its missing parts supplied by reference TRBV3-1 and TRBJ1-1, is DTAVSQTPKYLVTQMGNDKSIKCEQNLGHDTMYWYKQDSKKFLKIMFSYNNKELIINETVPNRFSPKSPDKAHLNLHINSLELGDSAVYFCASSPTYGGITEAFFGQGTRLTVV.

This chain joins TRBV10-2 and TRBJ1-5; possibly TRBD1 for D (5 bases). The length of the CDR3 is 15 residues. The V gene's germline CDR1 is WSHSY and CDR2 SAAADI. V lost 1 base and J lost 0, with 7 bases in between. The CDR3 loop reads CASSEWDSSNQPQHF. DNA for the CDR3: TGCGCCAGCAGTGAGTGGGACTCTAGCAATCAGCCCCAGCATTTT.

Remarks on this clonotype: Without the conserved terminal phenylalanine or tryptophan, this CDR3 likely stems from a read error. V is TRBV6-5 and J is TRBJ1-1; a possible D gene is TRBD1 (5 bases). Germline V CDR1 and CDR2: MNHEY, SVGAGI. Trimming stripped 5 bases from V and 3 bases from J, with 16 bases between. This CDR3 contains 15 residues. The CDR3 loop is CASSPRKGGDTEAFS. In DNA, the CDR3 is TGTGCCAGCAGTCCGAGGAAGGGAGGGGACACTGAAGCTTTCTCC.

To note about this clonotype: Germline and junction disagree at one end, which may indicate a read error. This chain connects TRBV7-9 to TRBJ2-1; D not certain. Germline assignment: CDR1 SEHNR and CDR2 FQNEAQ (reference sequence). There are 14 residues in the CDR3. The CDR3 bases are TGTGCCAGCAGCTTATTGGCTGGAAACAATGAGCAGTTATTC. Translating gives CASSLLAGNNEQLF. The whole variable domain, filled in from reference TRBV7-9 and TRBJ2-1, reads DTGVSQNPRHKITKRGQNVTFRCDPISEHNRLYWYRQTLGQGPEFLTYFQNEAQLEKSRLLSDRFSAERPKGSFSTLEIQRTEQGDSAMYLCASSLLAGNNEQLFGPGTRLTVL.

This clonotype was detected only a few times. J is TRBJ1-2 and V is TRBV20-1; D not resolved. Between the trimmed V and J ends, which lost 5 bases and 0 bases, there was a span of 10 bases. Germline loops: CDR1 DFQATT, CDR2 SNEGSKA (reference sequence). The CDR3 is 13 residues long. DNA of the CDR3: TGCAGTGCTCGCCTGGAGGCTAACTATGGCTACACCTTC. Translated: CSARLEANYGYTF.

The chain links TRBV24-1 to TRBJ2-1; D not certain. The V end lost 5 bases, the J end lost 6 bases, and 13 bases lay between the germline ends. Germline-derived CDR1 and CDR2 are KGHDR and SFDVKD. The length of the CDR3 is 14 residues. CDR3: CATSGFGSPNEQFF. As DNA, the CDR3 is TGTGCCACCAGTGGCTTTGGCAGCCCCAATGAGCAGTTCTTC.

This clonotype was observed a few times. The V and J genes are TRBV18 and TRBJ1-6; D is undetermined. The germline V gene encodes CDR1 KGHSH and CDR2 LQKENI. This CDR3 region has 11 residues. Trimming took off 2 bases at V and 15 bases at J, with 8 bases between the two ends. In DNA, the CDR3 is TGTGCCAGCTCACCAGGCAGCCTCCTCCACTTT. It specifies CASSPGSLLHF.

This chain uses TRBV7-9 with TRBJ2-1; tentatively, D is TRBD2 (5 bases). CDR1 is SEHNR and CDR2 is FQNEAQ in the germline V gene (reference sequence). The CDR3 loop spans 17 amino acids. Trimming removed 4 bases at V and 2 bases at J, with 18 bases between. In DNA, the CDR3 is TGTGCCAGCAGCTCCTACACCGACCGGGAACCCTACAATGAGCAGTTCTTC. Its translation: CASSSYTDREPYNEQFF.

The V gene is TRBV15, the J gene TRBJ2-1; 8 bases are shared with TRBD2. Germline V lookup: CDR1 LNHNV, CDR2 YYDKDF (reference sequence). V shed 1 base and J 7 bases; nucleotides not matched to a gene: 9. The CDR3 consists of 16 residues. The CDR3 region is CATSRVGPGGVNEQFF. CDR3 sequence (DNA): TGTGCCACCAGCAGAGTTGGGCCGGGGGGGGTAAATGAGCAGTTCTTC.